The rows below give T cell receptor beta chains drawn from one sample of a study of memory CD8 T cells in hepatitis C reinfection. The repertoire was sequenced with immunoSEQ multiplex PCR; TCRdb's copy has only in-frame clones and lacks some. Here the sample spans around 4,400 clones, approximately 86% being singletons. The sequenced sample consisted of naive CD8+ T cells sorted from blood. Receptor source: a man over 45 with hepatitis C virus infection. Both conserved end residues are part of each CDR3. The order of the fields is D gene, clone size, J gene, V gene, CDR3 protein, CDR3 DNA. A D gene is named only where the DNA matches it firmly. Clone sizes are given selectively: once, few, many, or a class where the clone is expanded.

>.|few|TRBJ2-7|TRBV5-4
CASAAGQQSSYEQYF
TGTGCCTCCGCTGCGGGACAGCAGAGTTCCTACGAGCAGTACTTC
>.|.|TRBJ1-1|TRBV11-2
CASSSTMAEAFF
TGTGCCAGCAGCTCCACAATGGCTGAAGCTTTCTTT
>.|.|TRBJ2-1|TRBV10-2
CASSAYYNEQFF
TGCGCCAGCAGTGCCTACTACAATGAGCAGTTCTTC
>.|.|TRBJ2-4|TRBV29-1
CSVVLGAVPDIQYF
TGCAGCGTTGTACTGGGGGCAGTTCCCGACATTCAGTACTTC
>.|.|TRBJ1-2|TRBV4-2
CASSPRWRENYGYTF
TGTGCCAGCAGTCCCCGCTGGAGGGAGAACTATGGCTACACCTTC
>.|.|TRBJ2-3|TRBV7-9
CASSLDGSGPTDTQYF
TGTGCCAGCAGCCTGGATGGTAGCGGCCCCACAGATACGCAGTATTTT
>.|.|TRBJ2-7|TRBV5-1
CASSFTGISYEQYF
TGCGCCAGCAGCTTCACGGGGATCTCCTACGAGCAGTACTTC
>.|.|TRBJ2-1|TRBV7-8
CASSLAAVGSYNEQFF
TGTGCCAGCAGCTTAGCGGCGGTCGGTTCCTACAATGAGCAGTTCTTC
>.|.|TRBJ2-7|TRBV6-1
CASSGRDLSSYEQYF
TGTGCCAGCAGTGGCCGGGACTTGAGCTCCTACGAGCAGTACTTC
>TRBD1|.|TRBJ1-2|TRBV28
CASSSGQDFNYGYTF
TGTGCCAGCAGTTCGGGACAGGATTTTAACTATGGCTACACCTTC
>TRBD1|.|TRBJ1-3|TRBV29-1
CSVAGGLDTIYF
TGCAGCGTTGCAGGGGGCTTGGACACCATATATTTT
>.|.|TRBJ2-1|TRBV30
CAWFGGPIYNEQFF
TGTGCCTGGTTTGGGGGCCCCATCTACAATGAGCAGTTCTTC
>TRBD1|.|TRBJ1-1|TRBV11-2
CASTKRQGMNTEAFF
TGTGCCAGCACTAAACGACAGGGAATGAACACTGAAGCTTTCTTT
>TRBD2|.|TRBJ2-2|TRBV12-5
CASGLGGLAGVTGELFF
TGTGCTAGTGGTTTGGGGGGACTAGCGGGAGTTACCGGGGAGCTGTTTTTT
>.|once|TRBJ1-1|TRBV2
CASSDRDINTEAFF
TGTGCCAGCAGTGACCGGGACATCAACACTGAAGCTTTCTTT
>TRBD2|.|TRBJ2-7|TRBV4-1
CASSSGLGLASHEQCF
TGCGCCAGCAGTTCCGGACTGGGACTAGCTTCTCACGAGCAGTGCTTC
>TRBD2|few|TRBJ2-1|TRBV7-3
CASSLTLAGGPFSENEQFF
TGTGCCAGCAGCTTAACTTTGGCGGGAGGGCCTTTTTCGGAGAATGAGCAGTTCTTC
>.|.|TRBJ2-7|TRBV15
CATSREDSFEQYF
TGTGCCACCAGCAGAGAGGACTCTTTCGAGCAGTACTTC
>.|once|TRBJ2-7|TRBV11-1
CASSPRGAVALEQYF
TGTGCCAGCAGCCCCCGGGGAGCTGTGGCCCTCGAGCAGTACTTC
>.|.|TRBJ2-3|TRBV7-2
CASSFYFGEYTDTQYF
TGTGCCAGCAGCTTTTATTTCGGGGAATACACAGATACGCAGTATTTT
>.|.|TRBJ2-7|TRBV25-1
CASRSEESAYEQYF
TGTGCCAGCAGGTCAGAGGAGTCGGCCTACGAGCAGTACTTC
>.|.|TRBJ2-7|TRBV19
CASSMGAGPGYEQYF
TGTGCCAGTAGTATGGGTGCGGGCCCGGGCTACGAGCAGTACTTC
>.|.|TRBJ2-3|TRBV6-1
CASSEEELVDTQYF
TGTGCCAGCAGTGAAGAAGAACTAGTAGATACGCAGTATTTT
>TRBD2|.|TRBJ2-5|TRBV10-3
CAISEPTSGETQYF
TGTGCCATCAGTGAGCCTACTAGCGGGGAGACCCAGTACTTC
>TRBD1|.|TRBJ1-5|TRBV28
CASSFRTGDRGQPQHF
TGTGCCAGCAGTTTTAGGACAGGGGATAGAGGACAGCCCCAGCATTTT
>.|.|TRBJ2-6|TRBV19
CASSTGSSGANVLTF
TGTGCCAGTAGTACGGGAAGCTCTGGGGCCAACGTCCTGACTTTC
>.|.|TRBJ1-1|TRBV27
CASSPAGRGREAFF
TGTGCCAGCAGTCCCGCCGGCAGGGGTCGTGAAGCTTTCTTT
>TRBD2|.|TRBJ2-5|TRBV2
CATDVGLAGKETQYF
TGTGCCACCGATGTGGGACTAGCGGGAAAAGAGACCCAGTACTTC
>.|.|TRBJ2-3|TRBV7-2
CASSLPPNLVTQYF
TGTGCCAGCAGCTTACCCCCCAACTTAGTCACGCAGTATTTT
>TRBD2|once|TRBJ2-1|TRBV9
CASSVGGGSNNEQFF
TGTGCCAGCAGCGTAGGCGGCGGGAGTAACAATGAGCAGTTCTTC
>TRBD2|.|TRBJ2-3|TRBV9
CASSGEGDTQYF
TGTGCCAGCAGCGGGGAGGGAGATACGCAGTATTTT
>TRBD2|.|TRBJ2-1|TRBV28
CASSLLAGVNEQFF
TGTGCCAGCAGCCTCCTAGCGGGAGTCAATGAGCAGTTCTTC
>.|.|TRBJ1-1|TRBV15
CATSRDRTVGTEAFF
TGTGCCACCAGCAGAGACAGGACAGTAGGCACTGAAGCTTTCTTT
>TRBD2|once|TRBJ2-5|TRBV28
CASSLPETSGRNGETQYF
TGTGCCAGCAGTTTACCGGAGACTAGCGGGAGGAACGGAGAGACCCAGTACTTC
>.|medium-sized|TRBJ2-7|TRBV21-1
CASSNPGLLAREQYF
TGTGCCAGCAGCAACCCCGGCCTACTAGCGCGCGAGCAGTACTTC
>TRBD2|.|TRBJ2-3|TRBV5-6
CASSLWLAGVTDTQYF
TGTGCCAGCAGCTTGTGGCTAGCGGGAGTGACCGATACGCAGTATTTT
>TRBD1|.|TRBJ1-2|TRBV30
CAWTIQPGQGGYGYTF
TGTGCCTGGACCATTCAACCGGGACAGGGGGGCTATGGCTACACCTTC
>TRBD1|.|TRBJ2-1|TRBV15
CATSRHRDRVINEQFF
TGTGCCACCAGCAGACACCGGGACAGGGTTATCAATGAGCAGTTCTTC
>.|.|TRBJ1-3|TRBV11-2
CASSSDQQGDGNTIYF
TGTGCCAGCAGCTCTGATCAACAGGGTGATGGAAACACCATATATTTT
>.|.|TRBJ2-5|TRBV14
CASSQDRIQETQYF
TGTGCCAGCAGCCAAGACAGAATTCAAGAGACCCAGTACTTC
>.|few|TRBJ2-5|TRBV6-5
CASSYSTAEQETQYF
TGTGCCAGCAGTTACTCGACGGCGGAGCAAGAGACCCAGTACTTC
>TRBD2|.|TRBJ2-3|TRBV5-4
CASSTGLAGTDTQYF
TGTGCCAGCAGCACGGGACTAGCGGGCACAGATACGCAGTATTTT
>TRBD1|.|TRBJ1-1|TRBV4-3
CASSQDRQGNTEAFF
TGCGCCAGCAGCCAAGATCGACAGGGGAACACTGAAGCCTTCTTT